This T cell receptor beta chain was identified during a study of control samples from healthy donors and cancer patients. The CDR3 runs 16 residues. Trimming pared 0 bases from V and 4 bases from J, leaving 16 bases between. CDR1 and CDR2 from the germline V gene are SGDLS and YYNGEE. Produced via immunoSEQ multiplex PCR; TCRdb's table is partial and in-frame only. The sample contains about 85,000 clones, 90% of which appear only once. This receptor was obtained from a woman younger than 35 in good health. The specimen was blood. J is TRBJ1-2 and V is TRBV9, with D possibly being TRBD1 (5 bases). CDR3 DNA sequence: TGTGCCAGCAGCGTAGCTGAGAAGGCTCAGGGCTATGGCTACACCTTC. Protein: CASSVAEKAQGYGYTF.